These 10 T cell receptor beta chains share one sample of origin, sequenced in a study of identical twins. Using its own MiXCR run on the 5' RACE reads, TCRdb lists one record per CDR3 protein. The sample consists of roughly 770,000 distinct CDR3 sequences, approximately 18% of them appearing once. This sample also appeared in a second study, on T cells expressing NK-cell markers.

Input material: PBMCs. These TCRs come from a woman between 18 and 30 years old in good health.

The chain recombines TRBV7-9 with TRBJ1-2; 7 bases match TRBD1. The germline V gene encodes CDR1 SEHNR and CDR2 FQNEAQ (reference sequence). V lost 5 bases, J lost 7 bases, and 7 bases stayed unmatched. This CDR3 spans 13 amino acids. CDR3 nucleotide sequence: TGTGCCAGCAGCAGGGACAGTACGCGTGGCTACACCTTC. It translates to CASSRDSTRGYTF.

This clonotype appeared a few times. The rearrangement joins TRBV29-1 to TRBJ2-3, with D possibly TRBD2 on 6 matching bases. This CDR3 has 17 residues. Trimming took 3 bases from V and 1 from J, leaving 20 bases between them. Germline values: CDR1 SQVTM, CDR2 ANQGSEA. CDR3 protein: CSVDGRSTGRGTDTQYF. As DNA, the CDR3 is TGCAGCGTTGACGGGAGATCGACGGGAAGGGGCACAGATACGCAGTATTTT.

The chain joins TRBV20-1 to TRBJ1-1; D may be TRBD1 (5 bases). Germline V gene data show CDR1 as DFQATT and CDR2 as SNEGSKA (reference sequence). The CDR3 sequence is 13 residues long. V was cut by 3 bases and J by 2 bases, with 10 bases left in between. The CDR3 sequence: CSARGRVNTEAFF. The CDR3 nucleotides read TGCAGTGCTAGGGGACGGGTCAACACTGAAGCTTTCTTT.

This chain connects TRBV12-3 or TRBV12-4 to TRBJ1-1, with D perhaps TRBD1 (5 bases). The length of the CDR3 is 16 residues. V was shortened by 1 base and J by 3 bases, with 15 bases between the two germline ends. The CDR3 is CASSLGKGWGDTEAFF. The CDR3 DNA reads TGTGCCAGCAGTTTAGGAAAGGGTTGGGGGGACACTGAAGCTTTCTTT.

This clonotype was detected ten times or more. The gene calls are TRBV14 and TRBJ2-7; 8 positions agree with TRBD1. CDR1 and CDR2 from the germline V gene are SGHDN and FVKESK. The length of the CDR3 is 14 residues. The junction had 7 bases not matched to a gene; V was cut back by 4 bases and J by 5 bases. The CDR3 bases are TGTGCCAGCAGCCTTGACAGGGGATGGGACGAGCAGTACTTC. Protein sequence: CASSLDRGWDEQYF.

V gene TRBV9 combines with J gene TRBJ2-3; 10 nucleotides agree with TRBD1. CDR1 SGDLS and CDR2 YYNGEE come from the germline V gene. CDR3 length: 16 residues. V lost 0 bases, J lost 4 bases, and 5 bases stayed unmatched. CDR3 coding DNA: TGTGCCAGCAGCGTAGGGGACAGGGGATGGCCAGATACGCAGTATTTT. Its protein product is CASSVGDRGWPDTQYF.

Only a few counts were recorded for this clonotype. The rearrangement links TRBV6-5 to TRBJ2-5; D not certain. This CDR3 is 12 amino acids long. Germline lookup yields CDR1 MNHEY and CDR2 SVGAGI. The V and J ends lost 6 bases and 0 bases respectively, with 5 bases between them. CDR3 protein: CASSAYQETQYF. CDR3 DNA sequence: TGTGCCAGCAGCGCGTACCAAGAGACCCAGTACTTC.

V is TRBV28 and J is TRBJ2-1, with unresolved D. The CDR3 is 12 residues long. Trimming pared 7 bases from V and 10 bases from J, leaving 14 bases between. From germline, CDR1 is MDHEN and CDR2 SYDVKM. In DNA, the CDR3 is TGTGCCAGCAATCCGGGCTTCGCCGAGCAGTTCTTC. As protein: CASNPGFAEQFF.

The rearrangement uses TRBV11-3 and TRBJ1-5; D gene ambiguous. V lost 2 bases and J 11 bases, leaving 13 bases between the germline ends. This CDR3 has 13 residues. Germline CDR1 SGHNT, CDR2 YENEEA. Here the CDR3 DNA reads TGTGCCAGCAGCTTAATCTTCGGTTCGACCCAGCATTTT. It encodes CASSLIFGSTQHF.

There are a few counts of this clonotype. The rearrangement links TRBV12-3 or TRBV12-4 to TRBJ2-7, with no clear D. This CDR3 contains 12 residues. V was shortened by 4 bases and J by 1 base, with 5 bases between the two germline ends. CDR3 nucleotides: TGTGCCAGCAGTTACATATCCTACGAGCAGTACTTC. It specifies CASSYISYEQYF.